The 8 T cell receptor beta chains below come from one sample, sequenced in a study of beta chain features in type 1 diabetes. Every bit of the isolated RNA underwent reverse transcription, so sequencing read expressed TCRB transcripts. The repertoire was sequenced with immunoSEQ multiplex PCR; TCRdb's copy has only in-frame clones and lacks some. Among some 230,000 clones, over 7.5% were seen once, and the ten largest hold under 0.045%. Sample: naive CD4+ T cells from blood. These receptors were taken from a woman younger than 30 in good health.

CDR3 protein: CASSSHRSLHNEQFF. CDR3 sequence (DNA): TGTGCCAGCAGCTCCCACAGGAGCCTACACAATGAGCAGTTCTTC. The chain joins TRBV2 to TRBJ2-1; D might be TRBD1 (5 bases). The CDR3 consists of 15 residues. Trimming took off 6 bases at V and 5 bases at J, with 17 bases between the two ends. Germline loops: CDR1 SNHLY, CDR2 FYNNEI.

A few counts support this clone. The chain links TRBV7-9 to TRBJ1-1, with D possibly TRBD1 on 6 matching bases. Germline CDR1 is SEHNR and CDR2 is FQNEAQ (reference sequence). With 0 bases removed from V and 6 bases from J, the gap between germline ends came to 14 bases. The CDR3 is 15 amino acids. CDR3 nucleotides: TGTGCCAGCAGCTTAGCTGGACAGAATTACGCTGAAGCTTTCTTT. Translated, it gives CASSLAGQNYAEAFF.

CDR3 sequence: CASSSLRDSRPSLNTEAFF. In nucleotides, the CDR3 is TGTGCCAGCAGCTCGCTTAGGGACAGCCGACCCAGTCTGAACACTGAAGCTTTCTTT. This sequence joins TRBV27 and TRBJ1-1, with 7 bases identical to TRBD1. CDR3 length: 19 residues. V lost 6 bases and J lost 0; bases outside the gene matches: 19. CDR1 is MNHEY, CDR2 SMNVEV, per germline (reference sequence).

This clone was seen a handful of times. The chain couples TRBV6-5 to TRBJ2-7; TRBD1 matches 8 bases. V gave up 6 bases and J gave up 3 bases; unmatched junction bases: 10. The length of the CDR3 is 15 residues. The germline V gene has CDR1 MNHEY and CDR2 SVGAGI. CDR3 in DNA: TGTGCCAGCAGCCGGTACAGGGGGGAGGACTACGAGCAGTACTTC. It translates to CASSRYRGEDYEQYF.

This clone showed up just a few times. Here the CDR3 DNA reads TGTGCCAGCGGCGGGACTAGCGGGAGGGAGAGCTTTCCCGAGCAGTACTTC. It codes for CASGGTSGRESFPEQYF. The chain uses TRBV7-9 and TRBJ2-7; TRBD2 matches at 16 bases. Germline V CDR1 and CDR2: SEHNR, FQNEAQ (reference sequence). The CDR3 consists of 17 residues. V shed 8 bases and J 6 bases; nucleotides not matched to a gene: 13.

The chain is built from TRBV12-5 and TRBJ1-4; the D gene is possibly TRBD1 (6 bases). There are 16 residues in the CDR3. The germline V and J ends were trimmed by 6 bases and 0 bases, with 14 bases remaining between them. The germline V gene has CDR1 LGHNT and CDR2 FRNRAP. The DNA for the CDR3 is TGTGCTAGTGGGAGGACAGCACCTGCAACTAATGAAAAACTGTTTTTT. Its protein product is CASGRTAPATNEKLFF.

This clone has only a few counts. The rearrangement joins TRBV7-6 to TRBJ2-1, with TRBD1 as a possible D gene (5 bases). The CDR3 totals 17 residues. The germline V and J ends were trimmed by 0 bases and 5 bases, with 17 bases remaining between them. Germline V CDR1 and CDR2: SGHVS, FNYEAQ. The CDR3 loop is CASSLAVGAGPNNEQFF. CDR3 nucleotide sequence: TGTGCCAGCAGCTTAGCGGTAGGGGCAGGGCCAAACAATGAGCAGTTCTTC.

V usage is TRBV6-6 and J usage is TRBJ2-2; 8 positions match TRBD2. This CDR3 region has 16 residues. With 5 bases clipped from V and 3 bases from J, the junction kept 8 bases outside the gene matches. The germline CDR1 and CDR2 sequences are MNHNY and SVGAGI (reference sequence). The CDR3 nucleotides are TGTGCCAGCAGTCTGTTTAGCGGGGTAGACACCGGGGAGCTGTTTTTT. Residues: CASSLFSGVDTGELFF.